This TCR beta chain originates from a study of a mutant IDH1 vaccine in newly diagnosed glioma. The repertoire was sequenced with immunoSEQ multiplex PCR; TCRdb's copy has only in-frame clones and lacks some. Of 75,000 to 95,000 clones listed, around 92% are singletons. In the case of this clone: The antigen remains unidentified.

V trimming: 5 bases; J trimming: 7 bases; junction bases outside the gene matches: 5. The germline V gene encodes CDR1 MNHEY and CDR2 SVGAGI. The CDR3 consists of 13 residues. Described time point: week 47, end of study. The vaccine gave 300 ug of a 20-mer mutant IDH1 peptide subcutaneously per dose. This sequence originates from a woman aged 50 to 60 with glioma. The rearrangement uses TRBV6-5 and TRBJ1-2; 9 nucleotides match TRBD1. The sequencing used PBMCs, collected from a glioma patient whose treatment included an IDH1 peptide vaccine. DNA for the CDR3: TGTGCCAGCAGTCGGGACAGGGCGGGTGGCTACACCTTC. Translated, it gives CASSRDRAGGYTF.